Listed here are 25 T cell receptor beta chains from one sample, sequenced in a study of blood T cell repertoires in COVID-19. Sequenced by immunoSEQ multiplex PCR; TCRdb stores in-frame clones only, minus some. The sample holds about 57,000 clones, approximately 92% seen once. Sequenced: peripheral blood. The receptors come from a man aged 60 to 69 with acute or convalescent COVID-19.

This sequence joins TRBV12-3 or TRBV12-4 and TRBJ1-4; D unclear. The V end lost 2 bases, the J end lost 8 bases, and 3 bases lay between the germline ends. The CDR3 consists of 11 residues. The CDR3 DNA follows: TGTGCCAGCAGTTTATTAGAAAAACTGTTTTTT. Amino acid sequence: CASSLLEKLFF.

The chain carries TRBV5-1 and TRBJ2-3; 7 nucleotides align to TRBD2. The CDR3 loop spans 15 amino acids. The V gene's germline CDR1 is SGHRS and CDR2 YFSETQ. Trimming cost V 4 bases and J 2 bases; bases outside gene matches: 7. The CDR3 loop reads CASSITSDPTDTQYF. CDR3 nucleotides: TGCGCCAGCAGCATAACTAGCGACCCCACAGATACGCAGTATTTT.

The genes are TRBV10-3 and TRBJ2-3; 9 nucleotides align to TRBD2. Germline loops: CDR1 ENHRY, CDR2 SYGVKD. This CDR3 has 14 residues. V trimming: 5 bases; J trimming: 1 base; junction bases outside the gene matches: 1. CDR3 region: CAISWTSGTDTQYF. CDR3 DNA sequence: TGTGCCATCAGTTGGACTAGCGGCACAGATACGCAGTATTTT.

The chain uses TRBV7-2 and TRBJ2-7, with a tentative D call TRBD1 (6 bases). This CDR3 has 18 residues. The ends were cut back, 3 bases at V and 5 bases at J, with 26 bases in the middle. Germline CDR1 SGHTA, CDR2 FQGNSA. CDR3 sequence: CASSFRLRDTTIGNEQYF. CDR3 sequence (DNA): TGTGCCAGCAGCTTCCGCCTCCGGGACACCACTATAGGCAACGAGCAGTACTTC.

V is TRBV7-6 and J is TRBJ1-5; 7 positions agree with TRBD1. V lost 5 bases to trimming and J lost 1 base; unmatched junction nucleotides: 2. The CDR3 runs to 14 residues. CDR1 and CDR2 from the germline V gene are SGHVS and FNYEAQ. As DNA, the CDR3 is TGTGCCAGCAGCCCGGACAGGAGCAATCAGCCCCAGCATTTT. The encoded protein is CASSPDRSNQPQHF.

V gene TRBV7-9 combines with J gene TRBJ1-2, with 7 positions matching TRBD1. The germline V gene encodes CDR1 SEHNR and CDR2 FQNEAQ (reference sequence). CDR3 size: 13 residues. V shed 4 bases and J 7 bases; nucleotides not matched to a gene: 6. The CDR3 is CASSSRQGGGYTF. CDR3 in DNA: TGTGCCAGCAGCTCTCGACAGGGAGGTGGCTACACCTTC.

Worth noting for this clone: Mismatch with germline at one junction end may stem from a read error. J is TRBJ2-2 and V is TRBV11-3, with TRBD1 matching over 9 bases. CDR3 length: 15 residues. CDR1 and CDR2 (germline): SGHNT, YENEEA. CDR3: CASSKQGAKTGELFF. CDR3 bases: TGTGCCAGCAGCAAACAGGGGGCGAAAACCGGGGAGCTGTTTTTT.

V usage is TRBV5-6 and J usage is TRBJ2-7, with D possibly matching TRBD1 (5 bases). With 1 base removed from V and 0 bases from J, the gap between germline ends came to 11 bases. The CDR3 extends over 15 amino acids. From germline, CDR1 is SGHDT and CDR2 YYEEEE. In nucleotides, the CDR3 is TGTGCCAGCAGCTTGCCAGGGCGAAGCTCCTACGAGCAGTACTTC. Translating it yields CASSLPGRSSYEQYF.

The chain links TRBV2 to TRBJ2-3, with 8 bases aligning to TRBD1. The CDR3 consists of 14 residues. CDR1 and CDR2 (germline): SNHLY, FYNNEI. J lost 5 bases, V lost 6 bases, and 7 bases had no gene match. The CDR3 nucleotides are TGTGCCAGCAGCCTAGACAGGGGACGAGATACGCAGTATTTT. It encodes CASSLDRGRDTQYF.

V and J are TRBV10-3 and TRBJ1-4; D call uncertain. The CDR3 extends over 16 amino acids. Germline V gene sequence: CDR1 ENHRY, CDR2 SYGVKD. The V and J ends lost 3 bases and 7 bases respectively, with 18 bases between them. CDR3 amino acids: CAISESSSRVGEKLFF. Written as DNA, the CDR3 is TGTGCCATCAGTGAATCGTCCTCGCGAGTCGGTGAAAAACTGTTTTTT.

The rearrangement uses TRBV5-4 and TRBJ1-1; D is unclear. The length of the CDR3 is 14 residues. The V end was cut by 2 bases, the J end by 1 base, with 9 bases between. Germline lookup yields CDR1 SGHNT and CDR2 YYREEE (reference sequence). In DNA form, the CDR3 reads TGTGCCAGCAGCTTATCTAACAGGAACACTGAAGCTTTCTTT. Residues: CASSLSNRNTEAFF.

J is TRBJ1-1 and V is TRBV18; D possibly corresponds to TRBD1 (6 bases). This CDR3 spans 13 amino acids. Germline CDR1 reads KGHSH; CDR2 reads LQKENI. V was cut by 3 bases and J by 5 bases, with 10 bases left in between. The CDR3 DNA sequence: TGTGCCAGCTCACCCGTGGGGGCGACTGAAGCTTTCTTT. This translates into CASSPVGATEAFF.

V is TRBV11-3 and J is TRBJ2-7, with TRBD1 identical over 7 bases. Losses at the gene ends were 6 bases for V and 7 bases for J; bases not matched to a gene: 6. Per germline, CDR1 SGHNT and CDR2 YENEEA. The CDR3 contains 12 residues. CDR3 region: CASSRRGPEQYF. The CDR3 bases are TGTGCCAGCAGTCGAAGGGGGCCGGAGCAGTACTTC. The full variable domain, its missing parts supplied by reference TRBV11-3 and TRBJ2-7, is EAGVVQSPRYKIIEKKQPVAFWCNPISGHNTLYWYLQNLGQGPELLIRYENEEAVDDSQLPKDRFSAERLKGVDSTLKIQPAELGDSAVYLCASSRRGPEQYFGPGTRLTVT.

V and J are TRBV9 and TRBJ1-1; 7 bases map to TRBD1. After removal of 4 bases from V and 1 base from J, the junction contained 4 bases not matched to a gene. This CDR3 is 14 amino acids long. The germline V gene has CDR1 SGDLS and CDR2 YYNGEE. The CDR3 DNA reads TGTGCCAGCAGCCGTACAGGGGCGAACACTGAAGCTTTCTTT. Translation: CASSRTGANTEAFF. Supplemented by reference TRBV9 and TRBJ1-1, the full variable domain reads DSGVTQTPKHLITATGQRVTLRCSPRSGDLSVYWYQQSLDQGLQFLIQYYNGEERAKGNILERFSAQQFPDLHSELNLSSLELGDSALYFCASSRTGANTEAFFGQGTRLTVV.

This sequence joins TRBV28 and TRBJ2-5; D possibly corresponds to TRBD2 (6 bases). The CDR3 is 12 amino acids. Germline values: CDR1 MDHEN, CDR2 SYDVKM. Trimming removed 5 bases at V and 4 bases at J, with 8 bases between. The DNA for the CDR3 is TGTGCCAGCAGTAGCGGGCGAGAGACCCAGTACTTC. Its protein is CASSSGRETQYF.

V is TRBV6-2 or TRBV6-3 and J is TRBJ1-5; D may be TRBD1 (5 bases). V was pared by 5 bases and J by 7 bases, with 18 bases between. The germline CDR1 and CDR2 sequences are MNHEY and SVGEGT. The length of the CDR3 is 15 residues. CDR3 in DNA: TGTGCCAGCAGTGCCAGGGAGGCCCCGGGGCAGCCCCAGCATTTT. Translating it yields CASSAREAPGQPQHF.

The CDR3 bases are TGTGCCAGCAGTTACTCGACGGGCACTGAAGCTTTCTTT. Translation gives CASSYSTGTEAFF. The rearrangement uses TRBV6-2 or TRBV6-3 and TRBJ1-1; D unresolved. The CDR3 extends over 13 amino acids. Trimming left V 0 bases short and J 4 bases short, with 6 bases between. Germline CDR1 MNHEY, CDR2 SVGEGT.

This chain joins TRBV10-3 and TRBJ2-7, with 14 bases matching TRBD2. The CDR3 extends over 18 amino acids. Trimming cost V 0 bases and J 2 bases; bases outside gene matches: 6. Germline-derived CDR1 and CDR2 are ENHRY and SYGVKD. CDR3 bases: TGTGCCATCAGTGAGTCCGGACTAGCGGGAGGAAACACCTACGAGCAGTACTTC. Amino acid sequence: CAISESGLAGGNTYEQYF.

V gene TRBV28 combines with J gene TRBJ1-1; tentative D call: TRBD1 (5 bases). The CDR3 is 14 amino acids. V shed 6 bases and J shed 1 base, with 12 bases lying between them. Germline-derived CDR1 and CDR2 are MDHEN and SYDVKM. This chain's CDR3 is CASSLLTGNTEAFF. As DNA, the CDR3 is TGTGCCAGCAGCCTTCTTACAGGGAACACTGAAGCTTTCTTT.

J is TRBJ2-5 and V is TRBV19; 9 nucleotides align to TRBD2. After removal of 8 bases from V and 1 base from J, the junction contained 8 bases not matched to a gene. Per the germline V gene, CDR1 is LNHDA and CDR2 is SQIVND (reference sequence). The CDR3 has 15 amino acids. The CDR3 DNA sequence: TGTGCCAGTGGGCGACTAGCGGACTCCCAAGAGACCCAGTACTTC. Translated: CASGRLADSQETQYF. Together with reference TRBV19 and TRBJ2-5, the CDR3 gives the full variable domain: DGGITQSPKYLFRKEGQNVTLSCEQNLNHDAMYWYRQDPGQGLRLIYYSQIVNDFQKGDIAEGYSVSREKKESFPLTVTSAQKNPTAFYLCASGRLADSQETQYFGPGTRLLVL.

Here the CDR3 DNA reads TGTGCCAGTAGTAACCTAGGACTAGCGGGGGGCAATGAGCAGTTCTTC. It codes for CASSNLGLAGGNEQFF. This chain connects TRBV19 to TRBJ2-1, with 14 bases lining up with TRBD2. Trimming cost V 4 bases and J 6 bases; bases outside gene matches: 5. Germline CDR1 and CDR2: LNHDA and SQIVND (reference sequence). The CDR3 length is 16 residues.

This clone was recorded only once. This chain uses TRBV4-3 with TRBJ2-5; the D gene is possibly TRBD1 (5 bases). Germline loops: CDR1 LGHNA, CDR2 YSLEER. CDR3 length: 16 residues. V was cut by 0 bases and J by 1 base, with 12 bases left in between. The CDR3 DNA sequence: TGCGCCAGCAGCCAAGATAGTTCAGGGCCCCAAGAGACCCAGTACTTC. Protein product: CASSQDSSGPQETQYF.

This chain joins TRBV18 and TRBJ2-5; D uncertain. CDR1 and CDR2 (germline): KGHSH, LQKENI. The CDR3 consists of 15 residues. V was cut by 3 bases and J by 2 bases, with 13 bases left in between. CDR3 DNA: TGTGCCAGCTCACCCCGCCCGAATACTCAAGAGACCCAGTACTTC. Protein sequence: CASSPRPNTQETQYF.

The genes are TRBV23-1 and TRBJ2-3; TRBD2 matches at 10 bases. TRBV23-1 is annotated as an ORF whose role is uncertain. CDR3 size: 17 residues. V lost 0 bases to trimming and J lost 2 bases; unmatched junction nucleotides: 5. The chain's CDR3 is CASSQSPTSGPTDTQYF. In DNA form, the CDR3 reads TGCGCCAGCAGTCAATCTCCGACTAGCGGGCCCACAGATACGCAGTATTTT.

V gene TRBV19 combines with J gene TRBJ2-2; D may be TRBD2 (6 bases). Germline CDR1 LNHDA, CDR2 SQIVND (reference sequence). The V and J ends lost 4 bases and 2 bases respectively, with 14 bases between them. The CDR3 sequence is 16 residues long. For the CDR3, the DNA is TGTGCCAGTAGTACCCGGGGTAGCGGAAACACCGGGGAGCTGTTTTTT. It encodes CASSTRGSGNTGELFF.